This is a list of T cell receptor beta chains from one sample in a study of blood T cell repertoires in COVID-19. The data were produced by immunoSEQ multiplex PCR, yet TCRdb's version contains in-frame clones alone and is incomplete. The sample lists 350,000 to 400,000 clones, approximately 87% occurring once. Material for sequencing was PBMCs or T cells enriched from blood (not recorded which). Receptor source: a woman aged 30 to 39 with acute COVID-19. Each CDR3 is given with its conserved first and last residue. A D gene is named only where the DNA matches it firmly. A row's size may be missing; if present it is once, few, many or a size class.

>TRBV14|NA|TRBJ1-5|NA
TGTGCCAGCAGCCAGTGGCCCAATCAGCCCCAGCATTTT
CASSQWPNQPQHF
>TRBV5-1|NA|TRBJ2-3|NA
TGCGCCAGCAGCCCCCAGGGACCGGGGGCAGATACGCAGTATTTT
CASSPQGPGADTQYF
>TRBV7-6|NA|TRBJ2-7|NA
TGTGCCAGCAGTCCAATGGCGGGGGCTACCTACGAGCAGTACTTC
CASSPMAGATYEQYF
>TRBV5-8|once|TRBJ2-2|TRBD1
TGTGCCAGCTTAATCGGGACAGGGTCTATCGGGGAGCTGTTTTTT
CASLIGTGSIGELFF
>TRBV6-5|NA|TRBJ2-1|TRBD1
TGTGCCAGCAGTTATATGGGGACAGGGCTGAATGAGCAGTTCTTC
CASSYMGTGLNEQFF
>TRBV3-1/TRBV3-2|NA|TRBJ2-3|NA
TGTGCCAGCAGCCCAGTCGAAGGTGACAGTTATGAGCTAGGGCTGAGCACAGATACGCAGTATTTT
CASSPVEGDSYELGLSTDTQYF
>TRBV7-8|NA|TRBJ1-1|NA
TGTGCCAGCAGCAACAGGGATATGAACACTGAAGCTTTCTTT
CASSNRDMNTEAFF
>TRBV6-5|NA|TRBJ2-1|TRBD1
TGTGCCAGCAGCAAAAGGGGGCACGAGCAGTTCTTC
CASSKRGHEQFF
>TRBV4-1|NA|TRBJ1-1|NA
TGCGCCAGCAGCCATGGACAGACGAACACTGAAGCTTTCTTT
CASSHGQTNTEAFF
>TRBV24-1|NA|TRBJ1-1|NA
TGTGCCACCACCGCGGTTTTCTTT
CATTAVFF